Listed here are 27 T cell receptor beta chains from one sample, sequenced in a study of T-cell memory formation after mild COVID-19. From the 5' RACE reads, TCRdb called clonotypes with MiXCR, one entry per CDR3 protein. The top ten clones hold around an eighth of a sample with about half a million distinct CDR3 sequences, approximately 18% of them seen once. The sequenced material came from PBMCs or a T cell subset sorted from them (not recorded which). The source is an adult woman who had mild COVID-19 (a few samples of this study predate the infection). Cell type and time point are not known.

The J gene is TRBJ2-7, the V gene TRBV14; D might be TRBD2 (6 bases). CDR3 length: 15 amino acids. Germline V lookup: CDR1 SGHDN, CDR2 FVKESK. V lost 4 bases and J 6 bases, leaving 19 bases between the germline ends. In nucleotides, the CDR3 is TGTGCCAGCAGCCCAGGCGTGTTAGGGCGGGGCGAGCAGTACTTC. Protein sequence: CASSPGVLGRGEQYF.

This clonotype is medium-sized in the sample. The V gene is TRBV6-5, the J gene TRBJ2-7; possible D gene TRBD2, 5 bases. The length of the CDR3 is 15 residues. Trimming removed 0 bases at V and 0 bases at J, with 9 bases between. The V gene's germline CDR1 is MNHEY and CDR2 SVGAGI. The CDR3 sequence: CASSYSAGASYEQYF. The CDR3 nucleotides read TGTGCCAGCAGTTACTCGGCGGGTGCCTCCTACGAGCAGTACTTC.

This clonotype has a count of ten or more. The chain is built from TRBV12-3 or TRBV12-4 and TRBJ2-2; unclear D gene. The CDR3 is 16 amino acids. Trimming pared 7 bases from V and 2 bases from J, leaving 17 bases between. CDR3 amino acids: CASTHLRNINTGELFF. The CDR3 DNA reads as TGTGCCAGCACACACCTTCGGAACATCAACACCGGGGAGCTGTTTTTT.

The chain recombines TRBV6-2 or TRBV6-3 with TRBJ2-7; 9 bases match TRBD2. This CDR3 region has 15 residues. Trimming at V came to 0 bases and at J to 6 bases, leaving 6 bases not matched to a gene. Germline CDR1 and CDR2: MNHEY and SVGEGT. CDR3 protein: CASSYSSGSAIEQYF. The CDR3 nucleotides are TGTGCCAGCAGTTACTCTAGCGGGAGTGCGATCGAGCAGTACTTC.

This clonotype has a handful of counts. The chain couples TRBV5-1 to TRBJ2-1; possible D gene TRBD1, 6 bases. CDR1 is SGHRS, CDR2 YFSETQ, per germline. V was clipped by 3 bases and J by 6 bases, with 22 bases between them. The CDR3 spans 17 residues. CDR3 bases: TGCGCCAGCAGCTCCGACCGTGGGGGCTATGGGGGCAATGAGCAGTTCTTC. Residues: CASSSDRGGYGGNEQFF.

The chain recombines TRBV7-9 with TRBJ1-1; 8 bases map to TRBD1. The V segment lost 4 bases and the J segment 3 bases; nucleotides outside the gene matches: 10. The CDR3 has 16 residues. Germline V lookup: CDR1 SEHNR, CDR2 FQNEAQ (reference sequence). The CDR3 DNA reads as TGTGCCAGCAGCTCTCGGACAGGGACTGGGGACACTGAAGCTTTCTTT. Translation gives CASSSRTGTGDTEAFF.

The V gene is TRBV2, the J gene TRBJ2-6; TRBD1 matches at 9 bases. The CDR3 sequence is 16 residues long. Per germline, CDR1 SNHLY and CDR2 FYNNEI. V lost 7 bases to trimming and J lost 0 bases; unmatched junction nucleotides: 4. As DNA, the CDR3 is TGTGCCAGCACAACAGGGGGCAGCTCTGGGGCCAACGTCCTGACTTTC. Its translation is CASTTGGSSGANVLTF.

This clonotype appeared a few times. This rearrangement joins TRBV20-1 to TRBJ2-3; D call uncertain. Trimming took 0 bases from V and 2 from J, leaving 15 bases between them. This CDR3 region has 16 residues. Germline V lookup: CDR1 DFQATT, CDR2 SNEGSKA (reference sequence). This CDR3 reads CSARDPRATATDTQYF. CDR3 bases: TGCAGTGCTAGAGATCCCCGGGCGACCGCCACAGATACGCAGTATTTT.

The chain joins TRBV18 to TRBJ1-2; TRBD1 might be the D (5 bases). The V end was cut by 3 bases, the J end by 7 bases, with 15 bases between. The germline V gene has CDR1 KGHSH and CDR2 LQKENI. This CDR3 has 14 amino acids. The CDR3 spells CASSPLTTETGYTF. The CDR3 DNA reads as TGTGCCAGCTCACCCCTAACGACAGAAACTGGCTACACCTTC.

A few counts support this clonotype. The V call is TRBV19, the J call TRBJ2-5; possible D gene TRBD1, 6 bases. V was cut by 3 bases and J by 5 bases, with 13 bases left in between. CDR1 LNHDA and CDR2 SQIVND come from the germline V gene (reference sequence). This CDR3 region has 14 residues. For the CDR3, the DNA is TGTGCCAGTAGTATTGGCTGGGGGCGCGAGACCCAGTACTTC. Translated: CASSIGWGRETQYF.

The gene calls are TRBV14 and TRBJ2-7; tentatively, D is TRBD2 (5 bases). Germline assignment: CDR1 SGHDN and CDR2 FVKESK. The length of the CDR3 is 16 residues. Trimming removed 5 bases from V and 6 bases from J, with 23 bases in between. The CDR3 nucleotides read TGTGCCAGCAGCTCTCCGGGCCACGGACTCCTTCGCGAGCAGTACTTC. Its translation is CASSSPGHGLLREQYF.

This sequence joins TRBV7-9 and TRBJ1-2, with D possibly being TRBD1 (5 bases). Trimming took 5 bases from V and 4 from J, leaving 14 bases between them. Germline CDR1 is SEHNR and CDR2 is FQNEAQ (reference sequence). CDR3 size: 14 residues. In nucleotides, the CDR3 is TGTGCCAGCAGCACAGGAGACAAATTCTATGGCTACACCTTC. Amino acids: CASSTGDKFYGYTF.

The chain uses TRBV12-3 or TRBV12-4 and TRBJ2-2, with 7 positions matching TRBD1. V lost 4 bases to trimming and J lost 4 bases; unmatched junction nucleotides: 3. The CDR3 length is 14 residues. This CDR3 is CASSSWTGTGELFF. CDR3 bases: TGTGCCAGCAGTTCTTGGACAGGCACCGGGGAGCTGTTTTTT.

The rearrangement links TRBV12-3 or TRBV12-4 to TRBJ2-3, with D unresolved. CDR3 size: 13 residues. Trimming shortened V by 4 bases and J by 3 bases, and 8 bases separated the two germline ends. The DNA for the CDR3 is TGTGCCAGCAGTTCCCTCGTTACAGATACGCAGTATTTT. Translating gives CASSSLVTDTQYF.

The chain carries TRBV5-1 and TRBJ2-5; 7 bases agree with TRBD2. The CDR3 is 13 residues long. Trimming removed 3 bases from V and 4 bases from J; junction bases left unmatched: 3. Per germline, CDR1 SGHRS and CDR2 YFSETQ. The chain's CDR3 is CASSYPGGETQYF. CDR3 sequence (DNA): TGCGCCAGCAGCTATCCGGGGGGAGAGACCCAGTACTTC. Full variable domain (outside the CDR3, taken from reference TRBV5-1 and TRBJ2-5): KAGVTQTPRYLIKTRGQQVTLSCSPISGHRSVSWYQQTPGQGLQFLFEYFSETQRNKGNFPGRFSGRQFSNSRSEMNVSTLELGDSALYLCASSYPGGETQYFGPGTRLLVL.

This clonotype was counted between two and nine times. The chain has TRBV7-9 and TRBJ2-2; 8 bases match TRBD1. CDR3 length: 17 residues. Germline V CDR1 and CDR2: SEHNR, FQNEAQ (reference sequence). The V gene end was trimmed by 5 bases and the J gene end by 0 bases; junction bases not matched to a gene: 8. CDR3 residues: CASSRTGRLANTGELFF. The DNA of the CDR3 is TGTGCCAGCAGCCGGACAGGGCGACTGGCGAACACCGGGGAGCTGTTTTTT.

V and J are TRBV5-5 and TRBJ2-7; D not resolved. Trimming left V 2 bases short and J 5 bases short, with 14 bases between. CDR3 length: 14 amino acids. Germline V gene sequence: CDR1 SGHKS, CDR2 YYEKEE (reference sequence). CDR3 protein: CASSFGRERNEQYF. CDR3 bases: TGTGCCAGCAGCTTTGGGCGAGAGAGAAACGAGCAGTACTTC.

The chain combines TRBV12-3 or TRBV12-4 with TRBJ1-2, with unresolved D. The CDR3 is made up of 12 amino acids. Trimming took off 6 bases at V and 8 bases at J, with 13 bases between the two ends. The CDR3 DNA sequence: TGTGCCAGCAGCCCAGGCTTTTTAGGCTACACCTTC. Residues: CASSPGFLGYTF.

The chain is built from TRBV13 and TRBJ1-2, with 7 bases matching TRBD1. CDR1 and CDR2 from the germline V gene are PRHDT and FYEKMQ (reference sequence). After removal of 5 bases from V and 4 bases from J, the junction contained 7 bases not matched to a gene. The CDR3 covers 14 residues. CDR3 DNA: TGTGCCAGCAGCATTAGGGGGCAAATCTATGGCTACACCTTC. Translating gives CASSIRGQIYGYTF.

The chain uses TRBV6-2 or TRBV6-3 and TRBJ1-1; D unresolved. The CDR3 totals 14 residues. In germline, CDR1 is MNHEY, CDR2 SVGEGT. Deletions cut 7 bases from V and 6 bases from J, with 18 bases between. This chain's CDR3 is CASTPFSPGAEAFF. In DNA form, the CDR3 reads TGTGCCAGCACCCCGTTCTCCCCGGGCGCTGAAGCTTTCTTT.

This clonotype has a handful of counts. The chain has TRBV6-5 and TRBJ2-3; 7 nucleotides line up with TRBD1. CDR3 length equals 14 residues. The V gene end was trimmed by 4 bases and the J gene end by 4 bases; junction bases not matched to a gene: 5. Germline CDR1 and CDR2: MNHEY and SVGAGI. CDR3 sequence (DNA): TGTGCCAGCAGTTTCAGGGGGAGCCCAGATACGCAGTATTTT. The encoded protein is CASSFRGSPDTQYF.

The rearrangement joins TRBV29-1 to TRBJ2-3; weak D call: TRBD2 (5 bases). This CDR3 is built from 14 residues. Germline V CDR1 and CDR2: SQVTM, ANQGSEA. The germline V and J ends were trimmed by 7 bases and 1 base, with 15 bases remaining between them. The CDR3 sequence is CSAEGPAGTDTQYF. Here the CDR3 DNA reads TGCAGCGCCGAGGGTCCAGCCGGCACAGATACGCAGTATTTT.

The chain couples TRBV19 to TRBJ1-5; D is ambiguous. CDR1 is LNHDA, CDR2 SQIVND, per germline (reference sequence). The CDR3 consists of 14 residues. The V gene lost 4 bases and the J gene lost 4 bases, with 11 bases spanning the gap. The CDR3 loop reads CASSTRAPNQPQHF. The DNA for the CDR3 is TGTGCCAGTAGTACCCGGGCCCCAAATCAGCCCCAGCATTTT.

This clonotype was observed a few times. The V and J genes are TRBV7-2 and TRBJ1-2; D is undetermined. The V gene's germline CDR1 is SGHTA and CDR2 FQGNSA. The V gene lost 5 bases and the J gene lost 3 bases, with 13 bases spanning the gap. CDR3 length: 14 residues. The CDR3 DNA sequence: TGTGCCAGCAGCCCGGACGGGCTGGACTATGGCTACACCTTC. Translation: CASSPDGLDYGYTF.

The sample holds a few counts of this clonotype. The rearrangement joins TRBV11-2 to TRBJ2-3; the D is unclear. This CDR3 is built from 14 residues. In germline, CDR1 is SGHAT, CDR2 FQNNGV. V was cut by 1 base and J by 6 bases, with 11 bases left in between. The CDR3 region has the DNA TGTGCCAGCAGCTTAGGGGTCGCCGTTGATACGCAGTATTTT. As protein: CASSLGVAVDTQYF.

This clonotype turned up a few times. The rearrangement links TRBV6-5 to TRBJ1-4; D may be TRBD1 (5 bases). This CDR3 has 12 residues. The V and J ends lost 11 bases and 10 bases respectively, with 17 bases between them. Germline values: CDR1 MNHEY, CDR2 SVGAGI. Here the CDR3 reads CAAGTERTKLFF. In DNA form, the CDR3 reads TGTGCCGCCGGGACCGAGAGAACAAAACTGTTTTTT.

The rearrangement uses TRBV18 and TRBJ2-7; 12 nucleotides line up with TRBD1. There are 18 residues in the CDR3. V was pared by 4 bases and J by 3 bases, with 13 bases of the junction left unmatched. The germline gives CDR1 KGHSH, CDR2 LQKENI. This CDR3 reads CASSHGDRGLPNNYEQYF. CDR3 nucleotides: TGTGCCAGCTCACACGGGGACAGGGGGCTCCCCAACAACTACGAGCAGTACTTC.